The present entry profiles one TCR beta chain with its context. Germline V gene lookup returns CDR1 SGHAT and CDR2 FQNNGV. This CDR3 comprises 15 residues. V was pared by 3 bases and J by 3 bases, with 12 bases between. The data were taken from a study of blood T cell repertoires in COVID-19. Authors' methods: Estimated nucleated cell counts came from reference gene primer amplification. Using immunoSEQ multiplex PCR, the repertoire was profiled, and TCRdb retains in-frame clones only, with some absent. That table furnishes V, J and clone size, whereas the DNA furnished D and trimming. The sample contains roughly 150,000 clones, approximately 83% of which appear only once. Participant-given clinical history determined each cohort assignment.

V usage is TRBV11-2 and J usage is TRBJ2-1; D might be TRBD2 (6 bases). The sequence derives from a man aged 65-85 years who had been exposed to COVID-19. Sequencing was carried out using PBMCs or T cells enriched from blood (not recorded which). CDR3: CASSFSWGDYNEQFF. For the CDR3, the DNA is TGTGCCAGCAGCTTCTCCTGGGGGGACTACAATGAGCAGTTCTTC.